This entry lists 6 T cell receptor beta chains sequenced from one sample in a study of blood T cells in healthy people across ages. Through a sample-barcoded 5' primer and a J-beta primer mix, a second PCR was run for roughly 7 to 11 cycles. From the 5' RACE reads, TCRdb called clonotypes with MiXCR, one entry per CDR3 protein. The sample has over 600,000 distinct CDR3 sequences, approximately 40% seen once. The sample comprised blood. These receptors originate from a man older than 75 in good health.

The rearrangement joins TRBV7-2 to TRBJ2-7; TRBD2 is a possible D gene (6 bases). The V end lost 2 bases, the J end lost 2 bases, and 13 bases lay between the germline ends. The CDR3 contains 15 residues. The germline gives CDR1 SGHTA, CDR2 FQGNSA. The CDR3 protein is CASSLWVGGTYEQYF. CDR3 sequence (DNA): TGTGCCAGCAGCTTATGGGTTGGGGGGACCTACGAGCAGTACTTC.

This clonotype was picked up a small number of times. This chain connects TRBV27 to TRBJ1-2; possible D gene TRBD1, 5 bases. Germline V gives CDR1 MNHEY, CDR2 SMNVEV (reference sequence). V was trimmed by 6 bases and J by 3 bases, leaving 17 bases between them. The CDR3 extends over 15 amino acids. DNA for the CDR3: TGTGCCAGCAGGGCTTTGACAGAGATAGACTATGGCTACACCTTC. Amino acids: CASRALTEIDYGYTF.

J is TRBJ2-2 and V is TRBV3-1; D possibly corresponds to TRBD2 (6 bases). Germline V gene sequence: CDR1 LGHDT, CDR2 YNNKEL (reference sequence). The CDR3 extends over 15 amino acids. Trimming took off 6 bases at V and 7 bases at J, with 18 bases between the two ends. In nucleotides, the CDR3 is TGTGCCAGCAGTCCAATCGGGACTCTTCGCGGGGAGCTGTTTTTT. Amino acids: CASSPIGTLRGELFF.

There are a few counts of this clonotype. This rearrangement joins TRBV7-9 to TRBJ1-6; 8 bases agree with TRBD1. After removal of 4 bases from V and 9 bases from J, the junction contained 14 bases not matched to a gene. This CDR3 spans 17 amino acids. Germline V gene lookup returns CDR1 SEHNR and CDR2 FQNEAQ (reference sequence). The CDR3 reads CASSSGQGLRSGSPLHF. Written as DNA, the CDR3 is TGTGCCAGCAGCTCCGGACAGGGTCTAAGATCGGGTTCACCCCTCCACTTT.

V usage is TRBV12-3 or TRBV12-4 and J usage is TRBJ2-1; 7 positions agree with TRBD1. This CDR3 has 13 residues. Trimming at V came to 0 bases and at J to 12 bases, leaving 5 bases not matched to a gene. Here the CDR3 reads CASSLATGFGQFF. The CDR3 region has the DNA TGTGCCAGCAGTTTAGCGACAGGGTTTGGGCAGTTCTTC.

The CDR3 is CASSLGLASRTGEQYF. In nucleotides, the CDR3 is TGTGCCAGCAGCTTGGGACTAGCGTCCCGTACTGGCGAGCAGTACTTC. The V and J genes are TRBV11-2 and TRBJ2-5; 10 bases fit TRBD2. The DNA end favors TRBJ2-7, so the J call may be wrong. In germline, CDR1 is SGHAT, CDR2 FQNNGV. The CDR3 contains 16 residues.